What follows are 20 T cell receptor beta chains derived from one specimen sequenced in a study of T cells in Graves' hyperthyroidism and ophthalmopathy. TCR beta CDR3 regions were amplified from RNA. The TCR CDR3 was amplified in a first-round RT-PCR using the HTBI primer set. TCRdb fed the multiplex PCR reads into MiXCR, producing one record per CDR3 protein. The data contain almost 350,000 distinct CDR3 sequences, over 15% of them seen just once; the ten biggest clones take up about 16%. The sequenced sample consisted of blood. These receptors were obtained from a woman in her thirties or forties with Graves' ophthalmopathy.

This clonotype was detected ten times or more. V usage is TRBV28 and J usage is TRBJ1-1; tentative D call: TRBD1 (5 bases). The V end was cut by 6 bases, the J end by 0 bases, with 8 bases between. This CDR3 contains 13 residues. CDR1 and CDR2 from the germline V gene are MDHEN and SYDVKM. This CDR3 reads CASRAGLNTEAFF. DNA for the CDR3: TGTGCCAGCAGAGCAGGGTTGAACACTGAAGCTTTCTTT.

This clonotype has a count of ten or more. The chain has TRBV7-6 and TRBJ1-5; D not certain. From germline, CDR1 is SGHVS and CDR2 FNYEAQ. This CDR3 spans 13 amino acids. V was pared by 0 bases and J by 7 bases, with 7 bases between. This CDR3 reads CASSLAVGQPQHF. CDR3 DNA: TGTGCCAGCAGCTTAGCGGTTGGGCAGCCCCAGCATTTT.

The CDR3 sequence is CASSPGSGGNEQFF. The CDR3 DNA reads as TGTGCCAGCAGCCCAGGGTCAGGGGGAAATGAGCAGTTCTTC. The chain combines TRBV7-3 with TRBJ2-1; 7 positions match TRBD1. This CDR3 contains 14 residues. Trimming cost V 5 bases and J 7 bases; bases outside gene matches: 8. The germline V gene encodes CDR1 SGHTA and CDR2 FQGTGA.

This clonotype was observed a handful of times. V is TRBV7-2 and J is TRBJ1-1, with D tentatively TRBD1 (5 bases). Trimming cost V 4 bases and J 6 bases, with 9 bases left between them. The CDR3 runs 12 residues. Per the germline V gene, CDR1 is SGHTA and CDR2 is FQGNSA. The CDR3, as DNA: TGTGCCAGCAGCTCTCAGGGCCCTGAAGCTTTCTTT. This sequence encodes CASSSQGPEAFF.

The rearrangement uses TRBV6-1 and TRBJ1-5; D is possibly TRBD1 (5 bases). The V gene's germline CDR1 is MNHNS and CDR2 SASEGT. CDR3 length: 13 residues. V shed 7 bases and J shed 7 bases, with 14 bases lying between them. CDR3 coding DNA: TGTGCCAGCATCGGGCAGGGCGGCCAGCCCCAGCATTTT. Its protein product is CASIGQGGQPQHF.

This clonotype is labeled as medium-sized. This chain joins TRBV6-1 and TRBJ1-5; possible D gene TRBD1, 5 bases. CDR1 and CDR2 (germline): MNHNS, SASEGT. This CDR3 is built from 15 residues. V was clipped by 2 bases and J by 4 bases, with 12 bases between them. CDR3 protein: CASSESGQQNQPQHF. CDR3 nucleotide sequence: TGTGCCAGCAGTGAATCGGGGCAGCAGAATCAGCCCCAGCATTTT.

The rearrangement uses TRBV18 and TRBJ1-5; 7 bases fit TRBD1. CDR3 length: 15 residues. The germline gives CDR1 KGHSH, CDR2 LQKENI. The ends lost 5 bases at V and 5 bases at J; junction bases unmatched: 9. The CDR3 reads CASSSSPQGDQPQHF. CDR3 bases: TGTGCCAGCTCATCTTCGCCTCAGGGGGATCAGCCCCAGCATTTT.

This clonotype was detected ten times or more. CDR3 sequence reads: CASSRGLESGDTQYF. CDR3 nucleotide sequence: TGTGCCAGCTCCCGGGGACTGGAGTCCGGGGATACGCAGTATTTT. V is TRBV12-3 or TRBV12-4 and J is TRBJ2-3, with TRBD2 as a possible D gene (6 bases). Trimming removed 8 bases at V and 6 bases at J, with 21 bases between. This CDR3 is built from 15 residues.

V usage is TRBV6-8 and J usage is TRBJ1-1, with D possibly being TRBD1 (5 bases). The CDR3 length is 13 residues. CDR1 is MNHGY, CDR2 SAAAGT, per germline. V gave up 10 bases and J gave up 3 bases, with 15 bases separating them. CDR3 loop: CATFRGSDTEAFF. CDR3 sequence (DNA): TGTGCCACTTTTAGGGGCTCGGACACTGAAGCTTTCTTT.

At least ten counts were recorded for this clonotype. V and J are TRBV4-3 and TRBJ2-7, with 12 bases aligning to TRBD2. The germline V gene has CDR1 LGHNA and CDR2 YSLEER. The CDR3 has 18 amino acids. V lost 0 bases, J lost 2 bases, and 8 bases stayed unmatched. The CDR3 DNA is TGCGCCAGCAGCCAAGAGCCCACGGGACTAGCGGGTCCCTACGAGCAGTACTTC. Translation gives CASSQEPTGLAGPYEQYF.

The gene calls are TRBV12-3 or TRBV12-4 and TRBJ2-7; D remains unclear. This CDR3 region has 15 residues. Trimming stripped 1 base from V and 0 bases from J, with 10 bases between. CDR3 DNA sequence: TGTGCCAGCAGTTTAGGGGCTTTGAGCTCCTACGAGCAGTACTTC. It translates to CASSLGALSSYEQYF.

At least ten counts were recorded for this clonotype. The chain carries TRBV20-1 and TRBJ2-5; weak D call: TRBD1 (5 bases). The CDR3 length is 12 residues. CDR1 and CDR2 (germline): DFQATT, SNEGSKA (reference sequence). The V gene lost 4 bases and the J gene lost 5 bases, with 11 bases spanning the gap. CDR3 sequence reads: CSATARGETQYF. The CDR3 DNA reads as TGCAGTGCTACCGCTAGGGGTGAGACCCAGTACTTC.

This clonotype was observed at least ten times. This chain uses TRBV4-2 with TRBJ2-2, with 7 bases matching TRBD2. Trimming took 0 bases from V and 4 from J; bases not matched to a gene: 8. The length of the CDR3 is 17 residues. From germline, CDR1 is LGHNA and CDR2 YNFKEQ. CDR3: CASSQEWREKITGELFF. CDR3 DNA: TGTGCCAGCAGCCAAGAATGGCGGGAGAAGATCACCGGGGAGCTGTTTTTT.

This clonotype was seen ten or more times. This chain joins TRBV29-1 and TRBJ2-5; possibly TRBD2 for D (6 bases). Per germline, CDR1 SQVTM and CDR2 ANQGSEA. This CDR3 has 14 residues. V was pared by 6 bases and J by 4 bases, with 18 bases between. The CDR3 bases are TGCAGCGTCCAGGAGGGTTGGGGACGAGAGACCCAGTACTTC. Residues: CSVQEGWGRETQYF.

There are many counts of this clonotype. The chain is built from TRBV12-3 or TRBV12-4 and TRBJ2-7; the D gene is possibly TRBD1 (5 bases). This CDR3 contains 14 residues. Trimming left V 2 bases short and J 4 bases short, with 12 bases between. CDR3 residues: CASSLLSQGYEQYF. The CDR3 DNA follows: TGTGCCAGCAGTTTACTGTCGCAGGGTTACGAGCAGTACTTC.

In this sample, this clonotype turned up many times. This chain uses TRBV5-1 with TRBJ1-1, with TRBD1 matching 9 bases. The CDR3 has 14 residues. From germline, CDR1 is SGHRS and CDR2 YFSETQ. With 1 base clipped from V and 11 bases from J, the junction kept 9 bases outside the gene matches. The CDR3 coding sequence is TGCGCCAGCAGCTTGCTGGGACAGGGCTTTTCTGCTTTCTTT. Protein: CASSLLGQGFSAFF. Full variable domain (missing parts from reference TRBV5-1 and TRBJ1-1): KAGVTQTPRYLIKTRGQQVTLSCSPISGHRSVSWYQQTPGQGLQFLFEYFSETQRNKGNFPGRFSGRQFSNSRSEMNVSTLELGDSALYLCASSLLGQGFSAFFGQGTRLTVV.

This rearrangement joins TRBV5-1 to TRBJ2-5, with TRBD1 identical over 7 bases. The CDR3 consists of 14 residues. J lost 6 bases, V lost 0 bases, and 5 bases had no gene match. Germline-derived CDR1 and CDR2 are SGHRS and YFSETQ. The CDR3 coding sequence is TGCGCCAGCAGCTTGGACAGGGGTACGCAGACCCAGTACTTC. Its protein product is CASSLDRGTQTQYF.

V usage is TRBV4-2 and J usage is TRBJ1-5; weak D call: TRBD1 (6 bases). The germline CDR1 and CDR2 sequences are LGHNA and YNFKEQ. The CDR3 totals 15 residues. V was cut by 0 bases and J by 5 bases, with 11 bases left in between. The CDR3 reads CASSQEGASDQPQHF. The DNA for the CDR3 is TGTGCCAGCAGCCAAGAGGGGGCGTCAGATCAGCCCCAGCATTTT.

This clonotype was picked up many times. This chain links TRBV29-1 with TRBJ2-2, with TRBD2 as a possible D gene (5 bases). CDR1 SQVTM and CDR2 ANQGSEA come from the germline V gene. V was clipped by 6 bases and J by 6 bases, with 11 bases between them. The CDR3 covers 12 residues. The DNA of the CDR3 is TGCAGCGTCACGTCGGGGTCCGGGGAGCTGTTTTTT. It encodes CSVTSGSGELFF.

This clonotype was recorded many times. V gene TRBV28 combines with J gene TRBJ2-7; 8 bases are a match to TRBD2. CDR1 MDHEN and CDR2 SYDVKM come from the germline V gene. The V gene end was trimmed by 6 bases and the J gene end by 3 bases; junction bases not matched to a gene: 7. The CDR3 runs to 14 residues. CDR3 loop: CASRDAGTSYEQYF. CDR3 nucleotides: TGTGCCAGCAGAGATGCCGGGACTAGCTACGAGCAGTACTTC.